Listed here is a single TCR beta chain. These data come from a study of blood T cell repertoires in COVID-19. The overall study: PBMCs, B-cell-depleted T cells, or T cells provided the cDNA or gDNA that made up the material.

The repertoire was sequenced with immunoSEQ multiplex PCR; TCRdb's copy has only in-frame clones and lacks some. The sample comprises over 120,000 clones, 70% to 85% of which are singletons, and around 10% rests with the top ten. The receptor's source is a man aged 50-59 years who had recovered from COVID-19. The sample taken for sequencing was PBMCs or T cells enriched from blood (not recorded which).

DNA for the CDR3: TGTGCCAGCTCACGACGACAGGATTTGGACACTGAAGCTTTCTTT. Translating it yields CASSRRQDLDTEAFF. This rearrangement joins TRBV18 to TRBJ1-1, with a weak D call TRBD1 (6 bases). The germline V gene encodes CDR1 KGHSH and CDR2 LQKENI. Between the trimmed V and J ends, which lost 4 bases and 3 bases, there was a span of 15 bases. The CDR3 covers 15 residues.